These 20 T cell receptor beta chains came from one sample sequenced in a study of regulatory T cells in long-lasting Graves disease. To make TCR beta libraries, researchers used iRepertoire HTBI primers and Arm-PCR of CDR3 regions. MiXCR, applied by TCRdb to the multiplex PCR reads, yields one record per CDR3 protein. The sample lists approximately 350,000 distinct CDR3 sequences; around 23% were seen once. Indicated time point: persistent/refractory GD, antithyroid drugs over 5 years with positive TRAb. RNA extracted from PBMCs served as the sequencing template. The material was peripheral blood mononuclear cells (PBMCs), obtained when the disease was refractory, from a patient treated with antithyroid drugs. These receptors all come from a woman between 40 and 55 years old with Graves disease.

This clonotype has ten or more counts. V usage is TRBV28 and J usage is TRBJ2-7; D perhaps matches TRBD2 (5 bases). Germline V lookup: CDR1 MDHEN, CDR2 SYDVKM. CDR3 length equals 14 residues. Trimming cost V 1 base and J 5 bases, with 12 bases left between them. The CDR3 loop reads CASSLSRGLNEQYF. The CDR3 nucleotides read TGTGCCAGCAGTTTATCCCGGGGTCTGAACGAGCAGTACTTC.

This chain joins TRBV7-2 and TRBJ2-2; possible D gene TRBD1, 6 bases. CDR1 is SGHTA and CDR2 is FQGNSA in the germline V gene. Trimming took off 3 bases at V and 4 bases at J, with 15 bases between the two ends. This CDR3 contains 16 residues. The CDR3 DNA reads TGTGCCAGCAGCTTTACCGGGACAAAGTTCACCGGGGAGCTGTTTTTT. Amino acid sequence: CASSFTGTKFTGELFF.

Many counts were recorded for this clonotype. The rearrangement links TRBV28 to TRBJ1-3, with D unclear. The germline V gene encodes CDR1 MDHEN and CDR2 SYDVKM. CDR3 size: 12 residues. V lost 6 bases and J lost 1, with 4 bases in between. The CDR3 sequence: CASRTSGNTIYF. The CDR3 nucleotides read TGTGCCAGCAGAACTTCTGGAAACACCATATATTTT. Supplemented by reference TRBV28 and TRBJ1-3, the full variable domain reads DVKVTQSSRYLVKRTGEKVFLECVQDMDHENMFWYRQDPGLGLRLIYFSYDVKMKEKGDIPEGYSVSREKKERFSLILESASTNQTSMYLCASRTSGNTIYFGEGSWLTVV.

The V and J genes are TRBV19 and TRBJ1-5; 7 bases match TRBD1. The V segment lost 4 bases and the J segment 11 bases; nucleotides outside the gene matches: 11. The CDR3 sequence is 14 residues long. Germline V gives CDR1 LNHDA, CDR2 SQIVND (reference sequence). The CDR3, as DNA: TGTGCCAGTAGTAAGGACAGGACCCAGGAGGCCCAGCATTTT. Protein: CASSKDRTQEAQHF.

This clonotype was observed many times. The rearrangement joins TRBV15 to TRBJ1-3; 7 nucleotides line up with TRBD1. Germline V gene sequence: CDR1 LNHNV, CDR2 YYDKDF (reference sequence). Losses at the gene ends were 3 bases for V and 0 bases for J; bases not matched to a gene: 5. The CDR3 contains 16 residues. CDR3 sequence: CATSRDRLTSGNTIYF. The DNA for the CDR3 is TGTGCCACCAGCAGGGACAGGCTTACCTCTGGAAACACCATATATTTT.

The chain couples TRBV5-1 to TRBJ1-1, with D possibly being TRBD1 (6 bases). With 2 bases removed from V and 3 bases from J, the gap between germline ends came to 11 bases. The CDR3 has 14 amino acids. Germline V gene data show CDR1 as SGHRS and CDR2 as YFSETQ. CDR3 sequence reads: CASSLRGQYTEAFF. CDR3 bases: TGCGCCAGCAGCTTACGGGGGCAGTACACTGAAGCTTTCTTT.

The chain joins TRBV6-4 to TRBJ1-2; no definite D call. Germline V lookup: CDR1 MRHNA, CDR2 SNTAGT. The CDR3 loop spans 15 amino acids. Trimming took off 4 bases at V and 5 bases at J, with 17 bases between the two ends. In nucleotides, the CDR3 is TGTGCCAGCAGTGTCTCATCGGACGGATTGTATGGCTACACCTTC. This translates into CASSVSSDGLYGYTF.

This clonotype was counted between two and nine times. The chain has TRBV10-2 and TRBJ1-1, with 8 positions matching TRBD1. Germline V gene sequence: CDR1 WSHSY, CDR2 SAAADI. With V trimmed by 6 bases and J by 1 base, 4 bases remained unmatched. The CDR3 totals 14 residues. CDR3 DNA sequence: TGCGCCAGCAGGGACAGGGTCGCGAACACTGAAGCTTTCTTT. Its translation is CASRDRVANTEAFF.

This clonotype showed up many times. The chain employs TRBV7-3 and TRBJ2-5; the match to TRBD2 covers 11 bases. CDR3 length: 16 amino acids. V lost 5 bases and J lost 5; bases outside the gene matches: 10. The germline V gene encodes CDR1 SGHTA and CDR2 FQGTGA. CDR3 amino acids: CASSRLAGGSRETQYF. The CDR3 DNA reads as TGTGCCAGCAGCCGCCTAGCGGGAGGTTCTAGGGAGACCCAGTACTTC.

The rearrangement joins TRBV20-1 to TRBJ1-1; D not resolved. Trimming shortened V by 7 bases and J by 5 bases, and 17 bases separated the two germline ends. Germline values: CDR1 DFQATT, CDR2 SNEGSKA (reference sequence). The CDR3 covers 13 residues. CDR3 nucleotides: TGCAGTGGAGGGCCTGGGCCCAGGACTGAAGCTTTCTTT. Its protein is CSGGPGPRTEAFF.

The chain is built from TRBV7-2 and TRBJ2-1; 8 nucleotides align to TRBD2. Trimming took 3 bases from V and 6 from J; bases not matched to a gene: 13. CDR1 and CDR2 (germline): SGHTA, FQGNSA. There are 17 residues in the CDR3. The CDR3 protein is CASSFESWAAGGNEQFF. The CDR3 coding sequence is TGTGCCAGCAGCTTTGAGAGCTGGGCGGCGGGAGGCAATGAGCAGTTCTTC.

DNA of the CDR3: TGTGCCAGCAGCCAAGGTTCCCACTACGAGCAGTACTTC. Translating it yields CASSQGSHYEQYF. The rearrangement joins TRBV14 to TRBJ2-7; no firm D call. This CDR3 has 13 amino acids. Trimming took off 1 base at V and 3 bases at J, with 7 bases between the two ends. Germline V gives CDR1 SGHDN, CDR2 FVKESK.

This chain joins TRBV29-1 and TRBJ2-7; tentatively, D is TRBD1 (6 bases). CDR1 and CDR2 from the germline V gene are SQVTM and ANQGSEA. V was shortened by 6 bases and J by 3 bases, with 12 bases between the two germline ends. This CDR3 contains 12 residues. DNA for the CDR3: TGCAGCGTCACCGGGGACATCTACGAGCAGTACTTC. Translated, it gives CSVTGDIYEQYF.

This clonotype was seen a handful of times. This chain uses TRBV2 with TRBJ2-1; D is ambiguous. V lost 2 bases and J lost 6, with 20 bases in between. The CDR3 is 17 residues long. Germline V CDR1 and CDR2: SNHLY, FYNNEI. The CDR3 nucleotides read TGTGCCAGCAGTGAACCTCCCTTCATCTGGGGTGGCAATGAGCAGTTCTTC. Translating gives CASSEPPFIWGGNEQFF.

V is TRBV14 and J is TRBJ2-1, with D unclear. Trimming shortened V by 3 bases and J by 9 bases, and 9 bases separated the two germline ends. The CDR3 extends over 12 amino acids. Germline CDR1 is SGHDN and CDR2 is FVKESK. CDR3 loop: CASSHLETEQFF. Here the CDR3 DNA reads TGTGCCAGCAGCCACCTAGAAACTGAGCAGTTCTTC.

The J gene is TRBJ1-5, the V gene TRBV19, with D possibly being TRBD1 (6 bases). Germline-derived CDR1 and CDR2 are LNHDA and SQIVND (reference sequence). The CDR3 contains 15 residues. Trimming removed 1 base from V and 2 bases from J, with 9 bases in between. CDR3 region: CASSIGQDGNQPQHF. In DNA form, the CDR3 reads TGTGCCAGTAGTATAGGACAGGACGGCAATCAGCCCCAGCATTTT.

This clonotype has ten or more counts. This CDR3 reads CASSEYPVYSYEQYF. The CDR3 DNA follows: TGTGCCAGCAGTGAATACCCCGTCTACTCCTACGAGCAGTACTTC. The chain carries TRBV2 and TRBJ2-7; D remains ambiguous. Germline V CDR1 and CDR2: SNHLY, FYNNEI. Trimming cost V 2 bases and J 0 bases, with 11 bases left between them. The length of the CDR3 is 15 residues.

A few counts support this clonotype. V is TRBV27 and J is TRBJ1-4; D is possibly TRBD1 (5 bases). Germline V gene sequence: CDR1 MNHEY, CDR2 SMNVEV (reference sequence). V was pared by 7 bases and J by 3 bases, with 12 bases between. The CDR3 spans 14 residues. DNA of the CDR3: TGTGCCAGCAAAGTTTGGGGGTCTAATGAAAAACTGTTTTTT. This codes for CASKVWGSNEKLFF.

There are many counts of this clonotype. The genes are TRBV27 and TRBJ2-5; TRBD1 is a possible D gene (6 bases). CDR1 and CDR2 (germline): MNHEY, SMNVEV (reference sequence). Trimming removed 2 bases from V and 5 bases from J, with 18 bases in between. This CDR3 spans 16 amino acids. CDR3 nucleotide sequence: TGTGCCAGCAGTTTAATCCCGCAGGGGCTGAAGGAGACCCAGTACTTC. Translation gives CASSLIPQGLKETQYF.

This clonotype was counted ten times or more. The chain carries TRBV7-3 and TRBJ1-1, with D perhaps TRBD1 (5 bases). The CDR3 loop spans 14 amino acids. Trimming stripped 5 bases from V and 4 bases from J, with 14 bases between. The germline V gene encodes CDR1 SGHTA and CDR2 FQGTGA. CDR3 amino acids: CASSDPGLGTEAFF. Written as DNA, the CDR3 is TGTGCCAGCAGCGATCCGGGGCTTGGCACTGAAGCTTTCTTT.